Presented here are 19 T cell receptor beta chains from one specimen sequenced in a study of shared clonotypes between healthy human individuals. Libraries were prepared by immunoSEQ multiplex PCR; TCRdb keeps only in-frame clonotypes and omits some of them. The sample lists 2 million or so clones; over 85% were seen once. The sequencing input was naive CD4+ T cells sorted from blood. Indicated subset: CD45RA+ positively selected. Every receptor here comes from a man in his late teens or twenties in good health.

The chain has TRBV7-3 and TRBJ2-2; a possible D gene is TRBD2 (6 bases). CDR3 length: 14 amino acids. V was cut by 1 base and J by 6 bases, with 9 bases left in between. The V gene's germline CDR1 is SGHTA and CDR2 FQGTGA. This CDR3 reads CASSLKGGAGELFF. The CDR3 DNA sequence: TGTGCCAGCAGCTTAAAAGGAGGGGCCGGGGAGCTGTTTTTT.

The chain combines TRBV30 with TRBJ1-4; D unresolved. V lost 0 bases and J 7 bases, leaving 15 bases between the germline ends. Germline CDR1 GTSNPN, CDR2 SVGIG (reference sequence). The CDR3 runs 15 residues. CDR3 sequence: CAWSVRTTRGEKLFF. DNA of the CDR3: TGTGCCTGGAGTGTACGCACCACCCGGGGTGAAAAACTGTTTTTT. The complete variable domain, with remaining parts taken from reference TRBV30 and TRBJ1-4, reads SQTIHQWPATLVQPVGSPLSLECTVEGTSNPNLYWYRQAAGRGLQLLFYSVGIGQISSEVPQNLSASRPQDRQFILSSKKLLLSDSGFYLCAWSVRTTRGEKLFFGSGTQLSVL.

The chain links TRBV7-9 to TRBJ1-4; possible D gene TRBD1, 5 bases. Trimming shortened V by 10 bases and J by 11 bases, and 17 bases separated the two germline ends. The germline CDR1 and CDR2 sequences are SEHNR and FQNEAQ (reference sequence). The CDR3 consists of 12 residues. The chain's CDR3 is CATLPGGEKLFF. The CDR3 DNA follows: TGTGCCACCCTACCCGGGGGGGAGAAACTGTTTTTT.

The rearrangement links TRBV14 to TRBJ2-7; D is unclear. Germline V gene lookup returns CDR1 SGHDN and CDR2 FVKESK. This CDR3 has 13 residues. The germline V and J ends were trimmed by 1 base and 1 base, with 5 bases remaining between them. The CDR3 nucleotides read TGTGCCAGCAGCCAAGGCATTTCCTACGAGCAGTACTTC. Translating it yields CASSQGISYEQYF.

To note about this clone: The conserved phenylalanine or tryptophan is not found at the CDR3 terminus, so this likely reflects a read error. The chain uses TRBV10-3 and TRBJ2-7, with TRBD2 identical over 7 bases. The CDR3 length is 15 residues. The J segment lost 2 bases and the V segment lost 0 bases, leaving 4 bases of the junction unmatched. Germline lookup yields CDR1 ENHRY and CDR2 SYGVKD. The CDR3 DNA reads TGTGCCATCAGTGAGTCGAGCGGGGTACCCTACGAGCAGTACCTC. Its translation: CAISESSGVPYEQYL.

This clone was seen only once. V and J are TRBV4-1 and TRBJ2-7; D gene uncertain. V lost 0 bases and J 11 bases, leaving 14 bases between the germline ends. Germline V gene data show CDR1 as MGHRA and CDR2 as YSYEKL. The CDR3 is made up of 13 amino acids. In DNA form, the CDR3 reads TGCGCCAGCAGCCAAGAAGGTACGGTTGGGGAGTACTTC. Protein product: CASSQEGTVGEYF.

The chain carries TRBV4-3 and TRBJ2-1; TRBD2 agrees at 8 bases. The J segment lost 5 bases and the V segment lost 1 base, leaving 7 bases of the junction unmatched. The CDR3 totals 16 residues. Germline V gives CDR1 LGHNA, CDR2 YSLEER. The DNA for the CDR3 is TGCGCCAGCAGCCAAGTGACGGGAGGGCCCCACAATGAGCAGTTCTTC. Protein product: CASSQVTGGPHNEQFF.

The chain combines TRBV5-1 with TRBJ1-6, with D maybe TRBD1 (5 bases). CDR3 size: 17 residues. V dropped 1 base and J dropped 7 bases, with 18 bases sitting between them. Germline CDR1 is SGHRS and CDR2 is YFSETQ. CDR3 nucleotides: TGCGCCAGCAGCTTGTTGGGACCGAAAATTCAGAATTCACCCCTCCACTTT. This codes for CASSLLGPKIQNSPLHF.

The gene calls are TRBV7-8 and TRBJ2-7, with 10 positions matching TRBD1. V lost 0 bases to trimming and J lost 2 bases; unmatched junction nucleotides: 16. CDR1 is SGHVS, CDR2 FQNEAQ, per germline. The CDR3 contains 20 residues. CDR3 protein: CASSLAGQGGTLRAPYEQYF. The DNA for the CDR3 is TGTGCCAGCAGCTTAGCCGGACAGGGGGGGACTCTAAGGGCCCCCTACGAGCAGTACTTC.

The J gene is TRBJ2-7, the V gene TRBV10-1, with 9 positions matching TRBD2. The CDR3 totals 15 residues. V gave up 9 bases and J gave up 0 bases; unmatched junction bases: 9. Germline-derived CDR1 and CDR2 are WNHNN and SYGVQD (reference sequence). Here the CDR3 reads CASSAGGNPSYEQYF. DNA for the CDR3: TGCGCCAGTTCAGCGGGGGGCAATCCCTCCTACGAGCAGTACTTC.

The V gene is TRBV5-6, the J gene TRBJ1-2, with 11 positions matching TRBD1. The V segment lost 3 bases and the J segment 5 bases; nucleotides outside the gene matches: 9. CDR3 size: 16 residues. Germline V gene lookup returns CDR1 SGHDT and CDR2 YYEEEE. CDR3 loop: CASSSRTGGGGYGYTF. CDR3 nucleotides: TGTGCCAGCAGCTCCCGGACAGGGGGCGGAGGTTATGGCTACACCTTC.

V gene TRBV6-1 combines with J gene TRBJ1-6; TRBD1 is a possible D gene (5 bases). This CDR3 contains 15 residues. The germline V and J ends were trimmed by 0 bases and 10 bases, with 13 bases remaining between them. Germline V gene data show CDR1 as MNHNS and CDR2 as SASEGT. The chain's CDR3 is CASSEAGGFDSPLHF. The CDR3 region has the DNA TGTGCCAGCAGTGAAGCGGGGGGGTTTGACTCACCCCTCCACTTT.

This sequence joins TRBV27 and TRBJ1-3; D is unclear. Germline CDR1 and CDR2: MNHEY and SMNVEV (reference sequence). The CDR3 contains 14 residues. The germline V and J ends were trimmed by 3 bases and 7 bases, with 13 bases remaining between them. Here the CDR3 reads CASSFSHPGNTIYF. DNA for the CDR3: TGTGCCAGCAGTTTTAGTCACCCCGGGAACACCATATATTTT.

The genes are TRBV19 and TRBJ1-5; the match to TRBD1 covers 10 bases. This CDR3 has 14 residues. Looked up from germline, CDR1 is LNHDA and CDR2 is SQIVND (reference sequence). With V trimmed by 6 bases and J by 5 bases, 4 bases remained unmatched. The CDR3 loop reads CASRRTGGDQPQHF. The DNA for the CDR3 is TGTGCCAGTAGGCGGACAGGGGGTGATCAGCCCCAGCATTTT.

The chain links TRBV5-1 to TRBJ2-3, with D possibly being TRBD1 (6 bases). The CDR3 is 14 amino acids. Germline V gives CDR1 SGHRS, CDR2 YFSETQ. Trimming shortened V by 2 bases and J by 4 bases, and 11 bases separated the two germline ends. In DNA form, the CDR3 reads TGCGCCAGCAGCTTAACAGGGAGTTCAGATACGCAGTATTTT. Translation gives CASSLTGSSDTQYF.

This sequence joins TRBV19 and TRBJ1-6; D not resolved. Per germline, CDR1 LNHDA and CDR2 SQIVND (reference sequence). Trimming removed 10 bases at V and 10 bases at J, with 11 bases between. CDR3 size: 11 residues. DNA for the CDR3: TGTGCCATCCGGGGTTACTCACCCCTCCACTTT. It translates to CAIRGYSPLHF.

The rearrangement uses TRBV12-5 and TRBJ2-5, with D unresolved. This CDR3 contains 12 residues. Germline CDR1 reads LGHNT; CDR2 reads FRNRAP. V was shortened by 1 base and J by 7 bases, with 7 bases between the two germline ends. The CDR3 DNA is TGTGCTAGTGGTTTGGCCGACGGGACCCAGTACTTC. Translated, it gives CASGLADGTQYF. Filled out from reference TRBV12-5 and TRBJ2-5, the complete variable domain reads DARVTQTPRHKVTEMGQEVTMRCQPILGHNTVFWYRQTMMQGLELLAYFRNRAPLDDSGMPKDRFSAEMPDATLATLKIQPSEPRDSAVYFCASGLADGTQYFGPGTRLLVL.

The chain combines TRBV5-1 with TRBJ2-5; D not resolved. In germline, CDR1 is SGHRS, CDR2 YFSETQ. V lost 4 bases and J lost 1, with 11 bases in between. This CDR3 is 14 amino acids long. CDR3 nucleotides: TGCGCCAGCAGCGTGTCCGGGTTCCAAGAGACCCAGTACTTC. As protein: CASSVSGFQETQYF.

The V and J genes are TRBV12-5 and TRBJ2-3; D might be TRBD1 or TRBD2, each matching 5 bases. The CDR3 contains 15 residues. The V end was cut by 5 bases, the J end by 0 bases, with 12 bases between. Germline V gene sequence: CDR1 LGHNT, CDR2 FRNRAP. The CDR3 DNA reads as TGTGCTAGTGGTCTCGGGACGGTCAGCACAGATACGCAGTATTTT. As protein: CASGLGTVSTDTQYF.